The 30 T cell receptor beta chains below all came from one sample that was sequenced in a study of blood T cells in healthy people across ages. Combining a sample-barcoded 5' primer with a J-beta primer mix, a second PCR ran for roughly 6 to 12 cycles. Each CDR3 protein gets one entry after TCRdb re-called the 5' RACE reads with MiXCR. The sample lists around 1,000,000 distinct CDR3 sequences, roughly a quarter occurring once. The sample also formed part of further work on T cells of mothers and their children.

Sequenced material: blood. The receptors stem from a girl aged 2 to 10 in good health.

This clonotype was observed a handful of times. The chain has TRBV4-1 and TRBJ1-4; the D is unclear. Deletions cut 7 bases from V and 0 bases from J, with 15 bases between. The CDR3 totals 16 residues. Germline-derived CDR1 and CDR2 are MGHRA and YSYEKL. CDR3 bases: TGCGCCAGCATCCGAACCCTGACGGCAACTAATGAAAAACTGTTTTTT. Its translation is CASIRTLTATNEKLFF.

V is TRBV11-2 and J is TRBJ2-4; D remains ambiguous. Germline V gene lookup returns CDR1 SGHAT and CDR2 FQNNGV. CDR3 length: 14 residues. The V end was cut by 0 bases, the J end by 9 bases, with 12 bases between. The DNA of the CDR3 is TGTGCCAGCAGCTTAGATGTGGGTGTCGGCATTCAGTACTTC. It codes for CASSLDVGVGIQYF.

This clonotype has just a few counts. This chain joins TRBV7-3 and TRBJ2-3; no clear D. V dropped 3 bases and J dropped 0 bases, with 10 bases sitting between them. This CDR3 contains 15 residues. Germline CDR1 is SGHTA and CDR2 is FQGTGA. CDR3 loop: CASSFDLASTDTQYF. The CDR3 DNA reads TGTGCCAGCAGCTTTGACTTGGCTAGCACAGATACGCAGTATTTT. Full variable domain (missing parts from reference TRBV7-3 and TRBJ2-3): GAGVSQTPSNKVTEKGKYVELRCDPISGHTALYWYRQSLGQGPEFLIYFQGTGAADDSGLPNDRFFAVRPEGSVSTLKIQRTERGDSAVYLCASSFDLASTDTQYFGPGTRLTVL.

The chain carries TRBV9 and TRBJ2-1; TRBD2 is a possible D gene (6 bases). The CDR3 spans 13 residues. The germline V and J ends were trimmed by 6 bases and 6 bases, with 13 bases remaining between them. Germline-derived CDR1 and CDR2 are SGDLS and YYNGEE. The CDR3 loop reads CASTEGVRNEQFF. Written as DNA, the CDR3 is TGTGCCAGCACGGAGGGAGTTCGCAATGAGCAGTTCTTC.

The chain recombines TRBV7-2 with TRBJ1-1; D gene unclear. The CDR3 loop spans 17 amino acids. Germline V CDR1 and CDR2: SGHTA, FQGNSA. Trimming took off 1 base at V and 0 bases at J, with 15 bases between the two ends. In DNA form, the CDR3 reads TGTGCCAGCAGCTTAGTAGTACCCGGAGGGATGAACACTGAAGCTTTCTTT. Protein product: CASSLVVPGGMNTEAFF. Supplemented by reference TRBV7-2 and TRBJ1-1, the full variable domain reads GAGVSQSPSNKVTEKGKDVELRCDPISGHTALYWYRQSLGQGLEFLIYFQGNSAPDKSGLPSDRFSAERTGGSVSTLTIQRTQQEDSAVYLCASSLVVPGGMNTEAFFGQGTRLTVV.

This rearrangement joins TRBV4-1 to TRBJ1-2; D is unclear. This CDR3 is 14 amino acids long. The germline V gene encodes CDR1 MGHRA and CDR2 YSYEKL. V lost 0 bases and J 3 bases, leaving 8 bases between the germline ends. The CDR3 DNA sequence: TGCGCCAGCAGCCAAGAGAGGTTTGACTATGGCTACACCTTC. Residues: CASSQERFDYGYTF.

V gene TRBV20-1 combines with J gene TRBJ2-7; D ambiguous. The CDR3 length is 16 residues. Germline V gene lookup returns CDR1 DFQATT and CDR2 SNEGSKA (reference sequence). V was trimmed by 0 bases and J by 2 bases, leaving 17 bases between them. The CDR3 DNA reads TGCAGTGCTAGAGACCCCTTTTCGGCGGAAACCTACGAGCAGTACTTC. It specifies CSARDPFSAETYEQYF.

V usage is TRBV7-9 and J usage is TRBJ2-5; D is unclear. The end of the DNA is better explained by TRBJ2-7, so the J call may be wrong. The CDR3 runs to 15 residues. Germline assignment: CDR1 SEHNR and CDR2 FQNEAQ (reference sequence). The chain's CDR3 is CASSTGIGLVDEQYF. The DNA of the CDR3 is TGTGCCAGCAGTACCGGAATAGGCCTAGTGGACGAGCAGTACTTC.

The sample holds a few counts of this clonotype. The gene calls are TRBV6-6 and TRBJ2-2; 9 bases line up with TRBD1. The length of the CDR3 is 14 residues. Germline V lookup: CDR1 MNHNY, CDR2 SVGAGI (reference sequence). The V segment lost 5 bases and the J segment 6 bases; nucleotides outside the gene matches: 4. The DNA of the CDR3 is TGTGCCAGCAGTAGAACAGGGGGCCCCGGGGAGCTGTTTTTT. The encoded protein is CASSRTGGPGELFF.

This clonotype was counted a few times. The chain joins TRBV3-1 to TRBJ2-7; weak D call: TRBD1 (5 bases). V lost 2 bases and J lost 6, with 14 bases in between. The CDR3 runs 14 residues. Germline values: CDR1 LGHDT, CDR2 YNNKEL (reference sequence). CDR3 protein: CASSQPTVGPEQYF. CDR3 in DNA: TGTGCCAGCAGCCAACCGACAGTGGGGCCCGAGCAGTACTTC.

The chain is built from TRBV13 and TRBJ1-2; 9 bases map to TRBD1. The length of the CDR3 is 15 residues. Germline CDR1 is PRHDT and CDR2 is FYEKMQ (reference sequence). V lost 4 bases to trimming and J lost 4 bases; unmatched junction nucleotides: 7. In DNA, the CDR3 is TGTGCCAGCAGCTACGGGACAGGGAAGACCTATGGCTACACCTTC. This codes for CASSYGTGKTYGYTF.

This clonotype was counted between two and nine times. The chain employs TRBV11-2 and TRBJ2-5; a weak D match, TRBD2 (5 bases). The CDR3 loop spans 11 amino acids. The ends were cut back, 7 bases at V and 4 bases at J, with 7 bases in the middle. Looked up from germline, CDR1 is SGHAT and CDR2 is FQNNGV. This CDR3 reads CASNEGETQYF. CDR3 nucleotide sequence: TGTGCCAGCAACGAGGGAGAGACCCAGTACTTC.

V is TRBV12-3 or TRBV12-4 and J is TRBJ2-7, with a weak D call TRBD1 (6 bases). CDR3 length: 14 residues. With 2 bases removed from V and 3 bases from J, the gap between germline ends came to 11 bases. The CDR3 spells CASSLTGSYYEQYF. The CDR3 DNA follows: TGTGCCAGCAGTTTAACAGGGTCCTACTACGAGCAGTACTTC.

This rearrangement joins TRBV29-1 to TRBJ2-3; 12 positions agree with TRBD1. The germline gives CDR1 SQVTM, CDR2 ANQGSEA. Unmatched junction bases numbered 6, after V lost 5 bases and J lost 6 bases. The CDR3 is 14 residues long. CDR3 nucleotide sequence: TGCAGCGTTATGCCGGGACAGGGGGCGGATACGCAGTATTTT. Protein: CSVMPGQGADTQYF.

The chain combines TRBV29-1 with TRBJ2-3; D not resolved. CDR3 length: 13 residues. CDR1 and CDR2 from the germline V gene are SQVTM and ANQGSEA. Trimming removed 4 bases at V and 2 bases at J, with 10 bases between. The CDR3: CSVVPPDTDTQYF. The CDR3 DNA follows: TGCAGCGTTGTACCCCCGGACACAGATACGCAGTATTTT.

DNA for the CDR3: TGTGCCAGCAGCCCGACGGGCGGGGGGGCCTACAATGAGCAGTTCTTC. Translation gives CASSPTGGGAYNEQFF. The chain joins TRBV7-9 to TRBJ2-1; 9 bases match TRBD2. The CDR3 is 16 residues long. CDR1 and CDR2 (germline): SEHNR, FQNEAQ (reference sequence). V gave up 5 bases and J gave up 2 bases; unmatched junction bases: 7.

V gene TRBV7-9 combines with J gene TRBJ2-7, with D possibly TRBD1 on 6 matching bases. The CDR3 has 13 amino acids. Looked up from germline, CDR1 is SEHNR and CDR2 is FQNEAQ (reference sequence). V was trimmed by 5 bases and J by 0 bases, leaving 8 bases between them. The DNA of the CDR3 is TGTGCCAGCAGCGGGACACGCTCCTACGAGCAGTACTTC. Its protein is CASSGTRSYEQYF.

This clonotype was found a few times. The chain's CDR3 is CASTLGTGGNYGYTF. Written as DNA, the CDR3 is TGTGCCAGCACCCTTGGGACAGGGGGTAACTATGGCTACACCTTC. V is TRBV6-6 and J is TRBJ1-2; 11 bases match TRBD1. CDR3 size: 15 residues. After removal of 7 bases from V and 1 base from J, the junction contained 5 bases not matched to a gene. Germline lookup yields CDR1 MNHNY and CDR2 SVGAGI (reference sequence).

In this sample, this clonotype turned up many times. CDR3 loop: CASSFQGGEQYF. The CDR3 DNA follows: TGTGCCAGCAGCTTTCAGGGGGGCGAGCAGTACTTC. This rearrangement joins TRBV7-9 to TRBJ2-5; D might be TRBD1 (7 bases). The J call could be wrong; TRBJ2-7 is a better fit for the DNA end. Germline V gives CDR1 SEHNR, CDR2 FQNEAQ (reference sequence). There are 12 residues in the CDR3.

The chain couples TRBV6-6 to TRBJ2-3, with D possibly matching TRBD2 (6 bases). V was clipped by 5 bases and J by 5 bases, with 14 bases between them. Looked up from germline, CDR1 is MNHNY and CDR2 is SVGAGI (reference sequence). CDR3 size: 14 residues. This chain's CDR3 is CASSLARDQDTQYF. CDR3 sequence (DNA): TGTGCCAGCAGTCTAGCGCGGGACCAAGATACGCAGTATTTT.

A few counts support this clonotype. V usage is TRBV15 and J usage is TRBJ1-5, with TRBD1 matching over 11 bases. J lost 1 base, V lost 1 base, and 3 bases had no gene match. The germline V gene encodes CDR1 LNHNV and CDR2 YYDKDF (reference sequence). The CDR3 consists of 17 residues. The CDR3 sequence: CATSRGTGGKSNQPQHF. The DNA for the CDR3 is TGTGCCACCAGCAGAGGGACAGGGGGCAAGAGCAATCAGCCCCAGCATTTT.

This chain links TRBV11-2 with TRBJ2-5; 15 bases are a match to TRBD2. The J call is doubtful: the DNA matches TRBJ2-1 better. This CDR3 is built from 17 residues. Looked up from germline, CDR1 is SGHAT and CDR2 is FQNNGV. CDR3: CASSSGLAGGPYNEQFF. The CDR3 coding sequence is TGTGCCAGCAGCTCGGGACTAGCGGGGGGACCTTACAATGAGCAGTTCTTC.

J is TRBJ2-7 and V is TRBV15; the match to TRBD2 covers 7 bases. This CDR3 is built from 14 residues. Per germline, CDR1 LNHNV and CDR2 YYDKDF (reference sequence). V shed 3 bases and J 3 bases; nucleotides not matched to a gene: 5. The CDR3 DNA reads as TGTGCCACCAGCAGGTCCAGGGAGGGCTACGAGCAGTACTTC. Translated, it gives CATSRSREGYEQYF. The full variable domain, completed using reference TRBV15 and TRBJ2-7, is DAMVIQNPRYQVTQFGKPVTLSCSQTLNHNVMYWYQQKSSQAPKLLFHYYDKDFNNEADTPDNFQSRRPNTSFCFLDIRSPGLGDTAMYLCATSRSREGYEQYFGPGTRLTVT.

This clonotype was picked up a small number of times. The CDR3 here is CSAKGPFNTGELFF. DNA for the CDR3: TGCAGCGCTAAGGGACCTTTTAACACCGGGGAGCTGTTTTTT. This chain connects TRBV29-1 to TRBJ2-2; the D gene could be TRBD1 or TRBD2 (5 bases each). The CDR3 has 14 amino acids. V was pared by 7 bases and J by 2 bases, with 14 bases between. Germline CDR1 and CDR2: SQVTM and ANQGSEA.

The chain employs TRBV5-1 and TRBJ2-6; maybe TRBD1 (5 bases). This CDR3 is built from 15 residues. V lost 4 bases to trimming and J lost 3 bases, with 11 bases between them. Looked up from germline, CDR1 is SGHRS and CDR2 is YFSETQ. Written as DNA, the CDR3 is TGCGCCAGCAGCAAAGGACAATTTGGGGCCAACGTCCTGACTTTC. Translating it yields CASSKGQFGANVLTF.

The chain employs TRBV20-1 and TRBJ1-5; unclear D gene. V lost 3 bases to trimming and J lost 2 bases, with 11 bases between them. The CDR3 is 14 amino acids. Germline V gene lookup returns CDR1 DFQATT and CDR2 SNEGSKA (reference sequence). The CDR3: CSASPLLGNQPQHF. CDR3 sequence (DNA): TGCAGTGCTAGTCCACTTTTGGGCAATCAGCCCCAGCATTTT.

This clonotype came up a few times. The rearrangement links TRBV4-3 to TRBJ1-1; D is unresolved. Trimming shortened V by 0 bases and J by 8 bases, and 16 bases separated the two germline ends. The CDR3 has 15 amino acids. Germline V gene sequence: CDR1 LGHNA, CDR2 YSLEER. The CDR3 spells CASSQDPAFTQEAFF. The CDR3 nucleotides read TGCGCCAGCAGCCAAGATCCTGCCTTTACACAGGAAGCTTTCTTT.

V usage is TRBV5-1 and J usage is TRBJ2-5, with D unclear. Germline V lookup: CDR1 SGHRS, CDR2 YFSETQ. With 3 bases removed from V and 2 bases from J, the gap between germline ends came to 8 bases. The CDR3 is 13 amino acids. CDR3 nucleotides: TGCGCCAGCAGCTCGCTCATACAAGAGACCCAGTACTTC. Protein: CASSSLIQETQYF.

CDR3 region: CASSYWTGGENYGYTF. CDR3 coding DNA: TGTGCCAGCAGTTATTGGACAGGGGGCGAAAACTATGGCTACACCTTC. The chain combines TRBV6-5 with TRBJ1-2, with 11 bases that match TRBD1. The CDR3 spans 16 residues. The germline gives CDR1 MNHEY, CDR2 SVGAGI. With V trimmed by 3 bases and J by 2 bases, 5 bases remained unmatched.

This clonotype was recorded a few times. This chain joins TRBV5-1 and TRBJ1-1, with D perhaps TRBD1 (5 bases). V was trimmed by 4 bases and J by 0 bases, leaving 10 bases between them. This CDR3 spans 14 amino acids. Germline CDR1 is SGHRS and CDR2 is YFSETQ. The CDR3 region is CASSAGPMNTEAFF. CDR3 sequence (DNA): TGCGCCAGCAGCGCGGGACCGATGAACACTGAAGCTTTCTTT.